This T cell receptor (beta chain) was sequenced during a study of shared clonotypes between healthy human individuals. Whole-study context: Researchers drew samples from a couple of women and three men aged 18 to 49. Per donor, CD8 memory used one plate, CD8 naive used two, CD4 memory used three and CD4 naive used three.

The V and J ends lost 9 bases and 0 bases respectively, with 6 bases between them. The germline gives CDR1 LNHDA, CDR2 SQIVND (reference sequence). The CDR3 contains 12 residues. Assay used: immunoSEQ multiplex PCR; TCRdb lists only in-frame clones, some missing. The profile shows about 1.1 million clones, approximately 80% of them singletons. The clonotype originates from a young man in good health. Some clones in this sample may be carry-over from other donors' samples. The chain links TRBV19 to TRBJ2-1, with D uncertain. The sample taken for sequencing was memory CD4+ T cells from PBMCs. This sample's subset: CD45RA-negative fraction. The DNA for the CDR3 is TGTGCCAGCCTAAGCTCCTACAATGAGCAGTTCTTC. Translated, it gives CASLSSYNEQFF.